The clone carrying this T cell receptor (beta chain) has a handful of counts. Only in-frame clones appear in the TCRdb table, and some are missing; sequencing was by immunoSEQ multiplex PCR. This sample has about 3,800 clones, with less than 30% found just once. As to treatment: randomized to nivolumab then ipilimumab (arm A) or the reverse (arm B). The data belong to a study of sequential checkpoint blockade in melanoma. The ends were cut back, 6 bases at V and 7 bases at J, with 9 bases in the middle. This CDR3 has 11 residues. This chain links TRBV6-7 with TRBJ1-1, with D unresolved. TRBV6-7 is an ORF, with its function uncertain. This TCR derives from a human donor with melanoma. This material consisted of tumor tissue (inferred from file names), taken from a patient given nivolumab and ipilimumab in sequence. The CDR3 sequence is CASRDWSEAFF. DNA for the CDR3: TGTGCCAGCAGAGACTGGAGTGAAGCTTTCTTT.